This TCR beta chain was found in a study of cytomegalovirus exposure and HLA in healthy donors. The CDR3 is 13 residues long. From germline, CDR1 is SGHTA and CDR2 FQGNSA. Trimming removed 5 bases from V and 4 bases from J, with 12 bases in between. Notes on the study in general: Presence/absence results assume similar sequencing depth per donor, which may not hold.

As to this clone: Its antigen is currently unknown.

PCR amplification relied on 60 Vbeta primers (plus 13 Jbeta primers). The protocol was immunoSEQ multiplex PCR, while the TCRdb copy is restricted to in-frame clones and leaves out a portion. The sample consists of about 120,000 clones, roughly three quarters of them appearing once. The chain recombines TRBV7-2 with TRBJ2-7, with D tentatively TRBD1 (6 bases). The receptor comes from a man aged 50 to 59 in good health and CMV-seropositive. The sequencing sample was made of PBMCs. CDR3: CASSPGTSYEQYF. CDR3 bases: TGTGCCAGCAGCCCCGGGACATCTTACGAGCAGTACTTC.